A single sample gave rise to the 8 T cell receptor beta chains below, sequenced in a study of T-cell reconstitution after alpha-beta-depleted transplantation in children. Unique molecular identifiers were incorporated when the TCRbeta library was constructed. From the PCR reads, TCRdb called clonotypes with MiXCR, one entry per CDR3 protein. The repertoire includes some 220,000 distinct CDR3 sequences, around 9.9% of them detected once, and under 30% sits in the top ten. Sequences were derived from PBMCs, sampled before TCRalphabeta/CD19-depleted stem cell transplant. Every receptor here comes from a child under two years old with acute myeloid leukemia, due to receive a stem cell transplant.

This clonotype was detected ten times or more. The chain uses TRBV2 and TRBJ1-6, with D perhaps matching TRBD1 (5 bases). The germline V gene has CDR1 SNHLY and CDR2 FYNNEI. CDR3 length equals 12 residues. V lost 6 bases, J lost 18 bases, and 18 bases lay in between. The CDR3 loop reads CASRNRDPKDHF. CDR3 DNA: TGTGCCAGCAGGAACCGGGACCCGAAGGACCACTTT.

At least ten counts were recorded for this clonotype. The chain has TRBV14 and TRBJ2-1, with 8 bases lining up with TRBD2. Germline loops: CDR1 SGHDN, CDR2 FVKESK. The CDR3 has 19 residues. The V gene end was trimmed by 4 bases and the J gene end by 0 bases; junction bases not matched to a gene: 14. CDR3 amino acids: CASSLEVAGTQLSYNEQFF. CDR3 sequence (DNA): TGTGCCAGCAGCCTCGAGGTAGCGGGGACTCAACTCTCCTACAATGAGCAGTTCTTC.

This clonotype has at least ten counts. The CDR3 bases are TGTGCCAGCACCACAGACAGGGCCGGTCGTAGCCCCATATATTTT. Its translation is CASTTDRAGRSPIYF. The V gene is TRBV12-3 or TRBV12-4, the J gene TRBJ1-3; 7 bases align to TRBD1. V was clipped by 7 bases and J by 11 bases; unmatched bases: 17. This CDR3 contains 15 residues.

This clonotype was found many times. V usage is TRBV5-1 and J usage is TRBJ2-7; 10 nucleotides line up with TRBD2. The CDR3 spans 20 residues. Germline-derived CDR1 and CDR2 are SGHRS and YFSETQ. Germline trimming cut 2 bases from V and 5 bases from J; bases unmatched to any gene: 22. The CDR3 region has the DNA TGCGCCAGCAGCTTTTTTTATCGTGTGGCTAGCGGGAGTTACGTCAACGAGCAGTACTTC. Translated, it gives CASSFFYRVASGSYVNEQYF. The variable domain in full, with the rest retrieved from reference TRBV5-1 and TRBJ2-7, is KAGVTQTPRYLIKTRGQQVTLSCSPISGHRSVSWYQQTPGQGLQFLFEYFSETQRNKGNFPGRFSGRQFSNSRSEMNVSTLELGDSALYLCASSFFYRVASGSYVNEQYFGPGTRLTVT.

This clonotype was found many times. V usage is TRBV7-2 and J usage is TRBJ2-2, with a tentative D call TRBD1 (5 bases). Trimming took off 2 bases at V and 3 bases at J, with 10 bases between the two ends. Per the germline V gene, CDR1 is SGHTA and CDR2 is FQGNSA. This CDR3 is built from 15 residues. The CDR3: CASSLRPGYTGELFF. The CDR3 DNA sequence: TGTGCCAGCAGCTTAAGGCCAGGGTACACCGGGGAGCTGTTTTTT.

This clonotype was detected ten times or more. V usage is TRBV7-9 and J usage is TRBJ2-1, with 8 bases lining up with TRBD1. Unmatched junction bases numbered 10, after V lost 3 bases and J lost 9 bases. Germline loops: CDR1 SEHNR, CDR2 FQNEAQ (reference sequence). The CDR3 is 15 residues long. CDR3: CASSFINYRGTEQFF. DNA of the CDR3: TGTGCCAGCAGCTTCATCAATTACAGGGGGACTGAGCAGTTCTTC.

This clonotype showed up many times. This chain links TRBV6-5 with TRBJ2-3; possibly TRBD1 or TRBD2 for D (6 bases each). The CDR3 spans 14 residues. Germline lookup yields CDR1 MNHEY and CDR2 SVGAGI. V was cut by 0 bases and J by 7 bases, with 11 bases left in between. The CDR3 sequence: CASSYSIGGHTQYF. In DNA, the CDR3 is TGTGCCAGCAGTTACTCGATCGGGGGCCATACGCAGTATTTT.

The genes are TRBV11-2 and TRBJ2-1; 12 positions agree with TRBD2. Germline-derived CDR1 and CDR2 are SGHAT and FQNNGV. Unmatched junction bases numbered 5, after V lost 5 bases and J lost 0 bases. The CDR3 sequence is 17 residues long. The CDR3 protein is CASSPGTSGPSYNEQFF. CDR3 bases: TGTGCCAGCAGCCCCGGGACTAGCGGGCCCTCCTACAATGAGCAGTTCTTC. The variable domain in full, with the rest retrieved from reference TRBV11-2 and TRBJ2-1, is EAGVAQSPRYKIIEKRQSVAFWCNPISGHATLYWYQQILGQGPKLLIQFQNNGVVDDSQLPKDRFSAERLKGVDSTLKIQPAKLEDSAVYLCASSPGTSGPSYNEQFFGPGTRLTVL.